This TCR beta chain was identified in a study of tumor and adjacent non-tumor tissue in lung cancer. Findings of the study overall: Compared with tumor, normal lung showed significantly lower TCR diversity.

Three rounds of nested PCR, following a modified ARM-PCR protocol, produced the TCRbeta library. Via MiXCR, TCRdb re-called the multiplex PCR reads, giving one row per CDR3 protein. Found here are 100,000 to 150,000 distinct CDR3 sequences, 60% to 70% of them singletons; the top ten hold about 13%. Of note for this clonotype: Antigen unknown.

This CDR3 has 14 amino acids. The V gene end was trimmed by 3 bases and the J gene end by 8 bases; junction bases not matched to a gene: 4. Per germline, CDR1 KGHDR and CDR2 SFDVKD. RNA was extracted from bulk tissue without any cell sorting. Newly diagnosed lung cancer patients had thoracic surgery in China, August–late 2014, without prior chemotherapy. This TCR came from a man aged 25-45 years with non-small cell lung cancer. Material for sequencing was lung tumor tissue. This chain joins TRBV24-1 and TRBJ2-1; 9 bases map to TRBD1. The CDR3 region has the DNA TGTGCCACCAGTGATCCGGACAGGGGCTATGAGCAGTTCTTC. This translates into CATSDPDRGYEQFF.